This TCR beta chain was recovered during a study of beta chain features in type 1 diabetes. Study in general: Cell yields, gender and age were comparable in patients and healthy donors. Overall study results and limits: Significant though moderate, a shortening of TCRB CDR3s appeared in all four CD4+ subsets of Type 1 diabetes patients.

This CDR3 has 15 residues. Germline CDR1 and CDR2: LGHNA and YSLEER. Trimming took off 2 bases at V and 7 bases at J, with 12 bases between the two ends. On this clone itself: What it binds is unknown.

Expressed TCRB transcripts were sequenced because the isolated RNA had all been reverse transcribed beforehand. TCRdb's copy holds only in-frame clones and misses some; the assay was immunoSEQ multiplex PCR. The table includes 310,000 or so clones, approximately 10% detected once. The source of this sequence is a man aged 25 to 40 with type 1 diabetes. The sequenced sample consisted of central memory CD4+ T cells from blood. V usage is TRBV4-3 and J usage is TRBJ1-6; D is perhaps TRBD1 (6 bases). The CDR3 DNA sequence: TGCGCCAGCAGCCAAACTTTCAGGGGCAATTCACCCCTCCACTTT. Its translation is CASSQTFRGNSPLHF.